This is a list of T cell receptor beta chains from one sample in a study of vaccination and CD4 T cells after COVID-19. Antigen specificity for these receptors is unknown. TCRdb processed the PCR reads anew with MiXCR; each CDR3 protein has one entry. The top ten hold over 7.5% of the sample, which has 20,000 or so distinct CDR3 sequences, under 60% seen once. The sample here was CD4+ T cells from blood, cultured in vitro, taken after SARS-CoV-2 vaccination. Source of these receptors: a human donor who had recovered from COVID-19. CDR3s leave out the opening cysteine and the closing phenylalanine or tryptophan. Fields, in order: V gene, CDR3 protein.

>TRBV7-4
ASSLYQLGAPRPFYSNQPQH
>TRBV27
ASSLLDRGLDTEAF
>TRBV24-1
ATSVGGVNTGELF
>TRBV20-1
SARPHRDITEAF
>TRBV2
ASSLQGPWGSPLH
>TRBV19
ASSTGGGGGDTQY
>TRBV30
AWGTGFTEAF
>TRBV2
ASGLAGNTGELF
>TRBV29-1
SVGTSDYGYT
>TRBV11-2
ASSLRGGRGTQY
>TRBV19
ASSITGQETQY
>TRBV20-1
SARETSGRPSYEQY
>TRBV7-9
ASSSRKTGITYGYT
>TRBV6-1
ASSLRGYQEQF
>TRBV20-1
SAEIGTGITDTQY
>TRBV6-2/TRBV6-3
ASSLQDYEQY
>TRBV12-3/TRBV12-4
ASSLNPTSPQH
>TRBV20-1
SAPRLSSSRTLQETQY
>TRBV28
ASSLGRTGVDYEQY
>TRBV6-2/TRBV6-3
ASSRLSSGEETQY
>TRBV12-3/TRBV12-4
ASSRGTYSNQPQH
>TRBV2
ASSEQNTEAF
>TRBV20-1
SARSGSSPDTQY
>TRBV25-1
ASSSGLYNEQF
>TRBV2
ASTPTRQGLNQPQH
>TRBV14
ASSQGPNTEAF
>TRBV2
ASSRGGETQY
>TRBV6-1
ASSEGWNSPLH
>TRBV7-6
ASRWGSQETQY
>TRBV7-3
ASSPEGWGGTDTQY
>TRBV20-1
SALKFGETTDTQY
>TRBV7-9
ASSSTDTSYEQY
>TRBV20-1
SASAETDVTQY
>TRBV27
ASSLGGSYNEQF
>TRBV4-1
ASSQDRRQGRGYT
>TRBV7-2
ASSPFGGPYGYT
>TRBV7-9
ASSSSGGAINEQF
>TRBV29-1
SVVRQGTLIEAF
>TRBV19
ASKPSAGTEAF
>TRBV20-1
SAKTGDAANTEAF
>TRBV5-1
ASSFDGEAF
>TRBV30
AWSAPIAEAF